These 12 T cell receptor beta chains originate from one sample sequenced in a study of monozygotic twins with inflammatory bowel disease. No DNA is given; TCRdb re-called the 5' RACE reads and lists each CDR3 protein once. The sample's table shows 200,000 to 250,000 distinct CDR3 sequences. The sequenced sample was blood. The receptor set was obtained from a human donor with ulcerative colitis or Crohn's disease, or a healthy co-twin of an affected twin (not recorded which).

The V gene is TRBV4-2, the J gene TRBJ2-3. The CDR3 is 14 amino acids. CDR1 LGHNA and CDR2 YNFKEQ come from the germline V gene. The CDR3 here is CASSYGSHPDTQYF.

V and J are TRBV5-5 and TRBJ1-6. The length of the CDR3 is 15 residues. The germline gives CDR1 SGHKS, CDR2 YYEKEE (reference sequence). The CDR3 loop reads CASSRSGLSDSPLHF.

CDR3: CASRQADTQYF. The chain links TRBV6-6 to TRBJ2-3; TCRdb proposes TRBD1, but this gene call is untestable without DNA. CDR1 MNHNY and CDR2 SVGAGI come from the germline V gene (reference sequence). This CDR3 spans 11 amino acids.

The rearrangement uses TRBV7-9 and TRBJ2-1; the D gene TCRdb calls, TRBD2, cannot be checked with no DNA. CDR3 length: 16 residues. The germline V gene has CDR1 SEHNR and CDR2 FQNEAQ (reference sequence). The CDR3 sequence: CASSLPGLAGGIEQFF.

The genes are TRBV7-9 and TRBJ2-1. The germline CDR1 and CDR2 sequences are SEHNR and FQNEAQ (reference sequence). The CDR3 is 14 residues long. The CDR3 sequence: CASSSNTRYNEQFF.

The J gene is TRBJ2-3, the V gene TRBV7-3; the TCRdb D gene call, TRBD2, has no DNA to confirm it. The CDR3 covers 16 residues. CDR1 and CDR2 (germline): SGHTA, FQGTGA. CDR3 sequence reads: CASSPTLAESTDTQYF.

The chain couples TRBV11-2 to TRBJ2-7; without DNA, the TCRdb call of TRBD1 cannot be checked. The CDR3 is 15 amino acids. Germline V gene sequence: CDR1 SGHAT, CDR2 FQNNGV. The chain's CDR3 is CASSLRDTLTYEQYF.

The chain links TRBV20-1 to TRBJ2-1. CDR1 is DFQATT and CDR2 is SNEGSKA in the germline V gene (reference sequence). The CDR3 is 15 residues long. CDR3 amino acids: CSAREVISAYNEQFF.

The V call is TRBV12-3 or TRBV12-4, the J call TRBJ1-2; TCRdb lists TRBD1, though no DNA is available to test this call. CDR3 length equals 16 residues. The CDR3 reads CASSTMDRLNNYGYTF.

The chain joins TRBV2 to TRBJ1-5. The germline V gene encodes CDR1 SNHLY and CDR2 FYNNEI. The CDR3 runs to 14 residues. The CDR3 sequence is CASSEGRGNQPQHF. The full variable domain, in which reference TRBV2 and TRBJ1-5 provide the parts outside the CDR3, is EPEVTQTPSHQVTQMGQEVILRCVPISNHLYFYWYRQILGQKVEFLVSFYNNEISEKSEIFDDQFSVERPDGSNFTLKIRSTKLEDSAMYFCASSEGRGNQPQHFGDGTRLSIL.

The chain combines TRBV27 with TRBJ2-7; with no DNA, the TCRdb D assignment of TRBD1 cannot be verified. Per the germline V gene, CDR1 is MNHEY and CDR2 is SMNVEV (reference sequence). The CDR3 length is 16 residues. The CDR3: CASSFSWYLSSYEQYF.

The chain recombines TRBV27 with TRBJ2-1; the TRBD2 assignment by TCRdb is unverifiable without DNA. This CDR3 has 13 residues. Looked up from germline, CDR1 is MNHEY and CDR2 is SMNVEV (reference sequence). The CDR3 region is CASSLFEGSEQFF.